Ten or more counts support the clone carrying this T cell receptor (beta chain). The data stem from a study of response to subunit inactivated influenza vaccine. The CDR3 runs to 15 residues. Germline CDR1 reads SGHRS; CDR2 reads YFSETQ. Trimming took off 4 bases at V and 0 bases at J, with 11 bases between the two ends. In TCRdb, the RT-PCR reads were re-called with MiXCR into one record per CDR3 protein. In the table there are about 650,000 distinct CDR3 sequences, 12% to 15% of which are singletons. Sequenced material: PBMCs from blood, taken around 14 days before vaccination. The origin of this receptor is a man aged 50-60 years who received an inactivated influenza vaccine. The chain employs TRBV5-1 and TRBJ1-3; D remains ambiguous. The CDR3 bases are TGCGCCAGCAGCCTTTGGGGTAACTCTGGAAACACCATATATTTT. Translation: CASSLWGNSGNTIYF.